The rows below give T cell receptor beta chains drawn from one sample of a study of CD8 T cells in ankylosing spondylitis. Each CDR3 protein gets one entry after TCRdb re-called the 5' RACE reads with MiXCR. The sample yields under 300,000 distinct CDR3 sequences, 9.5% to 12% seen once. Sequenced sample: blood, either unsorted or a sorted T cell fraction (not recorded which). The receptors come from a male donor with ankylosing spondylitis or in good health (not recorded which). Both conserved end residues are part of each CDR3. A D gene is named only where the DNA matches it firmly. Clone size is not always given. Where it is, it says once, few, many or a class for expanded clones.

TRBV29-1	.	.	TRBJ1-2	CSVESANYGYTF	TGCAGCGTTGAGTCGGCTAACTATGGCTACACCTTC
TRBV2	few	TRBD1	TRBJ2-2	CASTITPGQGPTGELFF	TGTGCCAGCACCATCACACCGGGACAGGGGCCCACCGGGGAGCTGTTTTTT
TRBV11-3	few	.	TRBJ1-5	CASSLTGNGNYQPQHF	TGTGCCAGCAGCTTAACAGGGAATGGGAATTATCAGCCCCAGCATTTT
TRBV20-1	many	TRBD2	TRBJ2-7	CSARESGRAYEQYF	TGCAGTGCTAGAGAAAGCGGGAGGGCCTACGAGCAGTACTTC
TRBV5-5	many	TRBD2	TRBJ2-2	CASSAGLATTGELFF	TGTGCCAGCAGCGCCGGACTAGCGACCACCGGGGAGCTGTTTTTT
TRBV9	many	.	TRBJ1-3	CASSARVGGTGNTIYF	TGTGCCAGCAGCGCCCGGGTCGGAGGGACTGGAAACACCATATATTTT
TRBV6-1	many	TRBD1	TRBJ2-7	CASSLLGQGPHEQYF	TGTGCCAGCAGTCTCCTGGGACAGGGCCCCCACGAGCAGTACTTC
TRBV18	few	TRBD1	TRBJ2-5	CASSPNRGEQETQYF	TGTGCCAGCTCACCAAACAGGGGCGAGCAAGAGACCCAGTACTTC
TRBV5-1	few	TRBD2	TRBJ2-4	CASRAGLAGLGNIQYF	TGCGCCAGCAGAGCGGGACTAGCGGGGCTTGGAAACATTCAGTACTTC
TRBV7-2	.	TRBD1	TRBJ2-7	CASSFRTGGVNEQYF	TGTGCCAGCAGCTTCAGGACAGGGGGCGTCAACGAGCAGTACTTC
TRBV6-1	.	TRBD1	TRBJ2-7	CASSTPGQGAYEQYF	TGTGCCAGCAGTACGCCGGGACAGGGGGCGTACGAGCAGTACTTC
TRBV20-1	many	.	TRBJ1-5	CSADSRYSNQPQHF	TGCAGTGCCGACTCCCGATATAGCAATCAGCCCCAGCATTTT
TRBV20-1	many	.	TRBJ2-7	CSAHRVDNSYEQYF	TGCAGTGCCCATCGTGTGGACAACTCCTACGAGCAGTACTTC
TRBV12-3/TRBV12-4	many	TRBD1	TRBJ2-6	CASSWTGYLTF	TGTGCCAGCAGTTGGACAGGGTACCTGACTTTC
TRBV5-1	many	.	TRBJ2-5	CASKSPGEVQETQYF	TGCGCCAGCAAGAGTCCGGGAGAGGTCCAAGAGACCCAGTACTTC
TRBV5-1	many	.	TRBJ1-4	CASSLRLEGRGEKLFF	TGCGCCAGCAGCTTGAGGCTCGAAGGGCGAGGGGAAAAACTGTTTTTT
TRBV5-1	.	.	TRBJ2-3	CASSLQTGTDTQYF	TGCGCCAGCAGCCTGCAGACAGGCACAGATACGCAGTATTTT
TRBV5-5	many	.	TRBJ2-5	CASSLGDAGTQYF	TGTGCCAGCAGCTTAGGGGACGCTGGGACCCAGTACTTC
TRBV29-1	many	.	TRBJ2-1	CSATLPGHSYNEQFF	TGCAGCGCAACTCTTCCCGGACACTCCTACAATGAGCAGTTCTTC
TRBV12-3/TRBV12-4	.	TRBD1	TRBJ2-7	CASSSHRDRGSYEQYF	TGTGCCAGCAGCTCCCACCGGGACAGGGGGTCCTACGAGCAGTACTTC
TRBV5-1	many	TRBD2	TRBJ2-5	CASSLETSGNPYQETQYF	TGCGCCAGCAGCTTGGAGACTAGCGGGAATCCTTACCAAGAGACCCAGTACTTC
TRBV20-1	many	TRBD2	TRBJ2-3	CSALKRDSTDTQYF	TGCAGTGCGCTCAAGCGGGATAGCACAGATACGCAGTATTTT
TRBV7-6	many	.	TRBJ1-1	CASRPITGPQNTEAFF	TGTGCCAGCAGACCCATTACAGGGCCCCAGAACACTGAAGCTTTCTTT
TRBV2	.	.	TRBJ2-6	CASNSIRAGANVLTF	TGTGCCAGCAATTCAATCAGAGCTGGGGCCAACGTCCTGACTTTC
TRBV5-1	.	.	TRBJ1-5	CASSLETGQPQHF	TGCGCCAGCAGCTTGGAGACTGGGCAGCCCCAGCATTTT
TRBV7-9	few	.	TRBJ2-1	CASSLASAYNEQFF	TGTGCCAGCAGCTTAGCCTCGGCTTACAATGAGCAGTTCTTC
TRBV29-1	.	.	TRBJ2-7	CSAGGGGEQYF	TGCAGCGCGGGTGGTGGAGGCGAGCAGTACTTC
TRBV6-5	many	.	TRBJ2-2	CASSYRGATGELFF	TGTGCCAGCAGTTACAGGGGGGCGACCGGGGAGCTGTTTTTT
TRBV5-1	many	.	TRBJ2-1	CASSPYDRHGNEQFF	TGCGCCAGCAGCCCCTACGACAGGCACGGCAATGAGCAGTTCTTC
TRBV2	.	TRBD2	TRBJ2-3	CASSEETSGRSEDTQYF	TGTGCCAGCAGTGAGGAGACTAGCGGGAGATCTGAAGATACGCAGTATTTT
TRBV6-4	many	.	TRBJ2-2	CASSDSSQGELFF	TGTGCCAGCAGTGACTCGAGTCAGGGGGAGCTGTTTTTT
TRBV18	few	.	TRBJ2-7	CASSPRAGKQEQYF	TGTGCCAGCTCACCCCGGGCAGGGAAGCAAGAGCAGTACTTC
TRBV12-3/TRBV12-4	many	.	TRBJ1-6	CASTKESYNSPLHF	TGTGCCAGCACAAAGGAAAGTTATAATTCACCCCTCCACTTT
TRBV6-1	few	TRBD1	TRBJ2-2	CASSPGTASNTGELFF	TGTGCCAGCAGCCCCGGGACAGCTTCGAACACCGGGGAGCTGTTTTTT
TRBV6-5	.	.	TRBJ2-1	CASSYSQGAGLEQFF	TGTGCCAGCAGTTACTCTCAGGGTGCGGGGCTGGAGCAGTTCTTC
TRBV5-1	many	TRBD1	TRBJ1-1	CASSGGQVGDTEAFF	TGCGCCAGCAGCGGGGGACAGGTCGGGGACACTGAAGCTTTCTTT
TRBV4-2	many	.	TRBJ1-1	CASSQRTQGGTEAFF	TGTGCCAGCAGCCAGAGGACCCAGGGAGGTACTGAAGCTTTCTTT
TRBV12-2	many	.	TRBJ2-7	CASRLGPYGPYEQYF	TGTGCAAGTCGCTTAGGTCCGTATGGTCCCTACGAGCAGTACTTC
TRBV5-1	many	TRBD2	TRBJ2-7	CASSPTSGTYEQYF	TGCGCCAGCAGTCCTACTAGCGGCACCTACGAGCAGTACTTC
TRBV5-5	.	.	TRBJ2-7	CASSLDTTGFEQYF	TGTGCCAGCAGCTTGGATACCACAGGGTTCGAGCAGTACTTC
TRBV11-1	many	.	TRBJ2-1	CASSLGLWSRYDEQFF	TGTGCCAGCAGCTTAGGTTTGTGGTCCCGGTATGATGAGCAGTTCTTC
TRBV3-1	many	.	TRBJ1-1	CASSQGLGGTEAFF	TGTGCCAGCAGCCAAGGACTGGGGGGCACTGAAGCTTTCTTT